The sample holds a few counts of the clone carrying this TCR beta chain. At one boundary the junction diverges from the germline segment, which might be a read error. CDR1 SSHAT and CDR2 FNYEAQ come from the germline V gene (reference sequence). The CDR3 has 13 residues. This sample is drawn from a study of blood T cell repertoires in COVID-19. Some clones are missing from TCRdb's copy, which holds only in-frame ones; the method was immunoSEQ multiplex PCR. In the table there are 200,000 to 250,000 clones, about 86% of which are singletons. Sequenced: peripheral blood. This sequence was found in a woman aged 55 to 70 with acute or convalescent COVID-19. The rearrangement links TRBV7-7 to TRBJ2-7, with D perhaps TRBD2 (6 bases). CDR3 DNA: TGTGCTAGCAGCCCGCGTGGCGGGGCCGAGCAGTACTTC. Residues: CASSPRGGAEQYF.